These 20 T cell receptor beta chains originate from one sample sequenced in a study of beta chain features in type 1 diabetes. The authors reverse transcribed all of the isolated RNA, so sequencing captured expressed TCRB transcripts. TCRdb's table, derived via immunoSEQ multiplex PCR, lists solely in-frame clones and lacks some. The table has some 150,000 clones, around 50% seen once. The sequenced sample was Tregs from blood. All receptors come from a young man in good health.

This CDR3 is CAWSAPYYYSGANVLTF. The CDR3 nucleotides are TGTGCCTGGAGTGCACCCTACTACTATTCCGGGGCCAACGTCCTGACTTTC. This chain joins TRBV30 and TRBJ2-6; D not certain. Germline V gene sequence: CDR1 GTSNPN, CDR2 SVGIG (reference sequence). CDR3 length: 17 residues. V gave up 1 base and J gave up 4 bases, with 17 bases separating them.

CDR3 sequence (DNA): TGTGCCTGGAGTGTAAGACAGGCAGATACGCAGTATTTT. This sequence encodes CAWSVRQADTQYF. The chain employs TRBV30 and TRBJ2-3; tentative D call: TRBD1 (6 bases). Trimming removed 0 bases at V and 4 bases at J, with 8 bases between. Germline CDR1 is GTSNPN and CDR2 is SVGIG (reference sequence). This CDR3 has 13 amino acids.

This clone appeared a few times. CDR3 nucleotide sequence: TGTGCCAGCAGTTACAGGACAGGGGGCCTGACTTGGTATTTT. As protein: CASSYRTGGLTWYF. The rearrangement joins TRBV6-6 to TRBJ1-3; TRBD1 aligns across 11 bases. The CDR3 loop spans 14 amino acids. Unmatched junction bases numbered 10, after V lost 2 bases and J lost 16 bases. Germline V gives CDR1 MNHNY, CDR2 SVGAGI (reference sequence).

The chain has TRBV10-3 and TRBJ2-7; 13 bases match TRBD2. This CDR3 spans 13 amino acids. Looked up from germline, CDR1 is ENHRY and CDR2 is SYGVKD. The V and J ends lost 10 bases and 4 bases, in that order; junction bases with no gene match: 4. The chain's CDR3 is CATVGLAGYEQYF. The CDR3, as DNA: TGTGCCACGGTGGGACTAGCGGGGTACGAGCAGTACTTC.

This clone was seen only a few times. V gene TRBV7-2 combines with J gene TRBJ2-2; D gene uncertain. V was pared by 2 bases and J by 5 bases, with 12 bases between. The CDR3 is 15 amino acids. CDR1 is SGHTA and CDR2 is FQGNSA in the germline V gene. CDR3 nucleotides: TGTGCCAGCAGCTTATTCGGTAGTGAAACCGGGGAGCTGTTTTTT. It translates to CASSLFGSETGELFF.

This chain links TRBV7-3 with TRBJ2-2; 8 bases are a match to TRBD2. The CDR3 loop spans 16 amino acids. The germline gives CDR1 SGHTA, CDR2 FQGTGA. The V segment lost 2 bases and the J segment 4 bases; nucleotides outside the gene matches: 6. This CDR3 reads CASSLDGGASTGELFF. The CDR3 nucleotides are TGTGCCAGCAGCTTAGACGGGGGGGCGAGCACCGGGGAGCTGTTTTTT.

V and J are TRBV19 and TRBJ1-5, with a possible D match to TRBD1 (6 bases). Per the germline V gene, CDR1 is LNHDA and CDR2 is SQIVND (reference sequence). The CDR3 has 16 residues. V lost 4 bases and J lost 7, with 20 bases in between. CDR3 nucleotide sequence: TGTGCCAGTAGTAAAACCCCGGACAGCTTGGGGCAGCCCCAGCATTTT. It specifies CASSKTPDSLGQPQHF.

The CDR3 region has the DNA TGTGCCAGCAGTTTAGTCGACAGTGCGGAAGGCTACACCTTC. It translates to CASSLVDSAEGYTF. The chain joins TRBV28 to TRBJ1-2, with D maybe TRBD1 (5 bases). In germline, CDR1 is MDHEN, CDR2 SYDVKM. V was trimmed by 2 bases and J by 8 bases, leaving 15 bases between them. This CDR3 has 14 residues.

The chain recombines TRBV7-2 with TRBJ2-7, with TRBD2 identical over 11 bases. Germline V CDR1 and CDR2: SGHTA, FQGNSA. Unmatched junction bases numbered 5, after V lost 1 base and J lost 3 bases. The length of the CDR3 is 16 residues. The chain's CDR3 is CASSLEGTSGSYEQYF. The DNA of the CDR3 is TGTGCCAGCAGCTTAGAGGGAACTAGCGGGAGCTACGAGCAGTACTTC. The full variable domain, its missing parts supplied by reference TRBV7-2 and TRBJ2-7, is GAGVSQSPSNKVTEKGKDVELRCDPISGHTALYWYRQSLGQGLEFLIYFQGNSAPDKSGLPSDRFSAERTGGSVSTLTIQRTQQEDSAVYLCASSLEGTSGSYEQYFGPGTRLTVT.

This clone was found a few times. The V call is TRBV28, the J call TRBJ2-3, with 12 bases fitting TRBD2. The CDR3 has 17 amino acids. Trimming at V came to 5 bases and at J to 2 bases, leaving 8 bases not matched to a gene. CDR1 is MDHEN and CDR2 is SYDVKM in the germline V gene. The CDR3 DNA follows: TGTGCCAGCAGTCGAAGACTAGCGGGGGCCTACACAGATACGCAGTATTTT. This codes for CASSRRLAGAYTDTQYF.

Only one count was recorded for this clone. Other DNA sequences in this specimen translate into the identical CDR3. This rearrangement joins TRBV30 to TRBJ2-7; no reliable D call. This CDR3 has 12 amino acids. Germline loops: CDR1 GTSNPN, CDR2 SVGIG (reference sequence). V was clipped by 1 base and J by 2 bases, with 6 bases between them. CDR3 sequence: CAWSGGPYEQYF. The CDR3 DNA reads as TGTGCCTGGAGTGGCGGTCCCTACGAGCAGTACTTC.

The genes are TRBV5-1 and TRBJ2-2; 7 bases match TRBD1. The CDR3 runs to 14 residues. Germline V gene data show CDR1 as SGHRS and CDR2 as YFSETQ. The V gene end was trimmed by 4 bases and the J gene end by 3 bases; junction bases not matched to a gene: 3. Here the CDR3 DNA reads TGCGCCAGCAGCCTGGGACAGCACACCGGGGAGCTGTTTTTT. Its translation: CASSLGQHTGELFF.

This clone showed up just a few times. The chain links TRBV7-2 to TRBJ2-1, with 15 bases aligning to TRBD2. This CDR3 comprises 17 residues. Losses at the gene ends were 5 bases for V and 2 bases for J; bases not matched to a gene: 4. Germline values: CDR1 SGHTA, CDR2 FQGNSA. CDR3 protein: CASSPRTSGRAYNEQFF. CDR3 DNA: TGTGCCAGCAGCCCACGGACTAGCGGGAGGGCCTACAATGAGCAGTTCTTC.

This clone turned up a few times. The rearrangement uses TRBV18 and TRBJ1-1; D may be TRBD1 (6 bases). The CDR3 contains 13 residues. Trimming removed 5 bases at V and 4 bases at J, with 11 bases between. From germline, CDR1 is KGHSH and CDR2 LQKENI. CDR3 protein: CASSNTGTTEAFF. As DNA, the CDR3 is TGTGCCAGCTCAAATACAGGGACCACTGAAGCTTTCTTT.

The genes are TRBV9 and TRBJ2-2; D perhaps matches TRBD2 (6 bases). The CDR3 sequence is 17 residues long. Trimming left V 0 bases short and J 3 bases short, with 15 bases between. Germline assignment: CDR1 SGDLS and CDR2 YYNGEE. The CDR3 region has the DNA TGTGCCAGCAGCGTAGATGCGGGACTCCTCCACACCGGGGAGCTGTTTTTT. Amino acid sequence: CASSVDAGLLHTGELFF.

The J gene is TRBJ2-7, the V gene TRBV4-3; possibly TRBD1 for D (6 bases). The CDR3 totals 13 residues. The V end lost 3 bases, the J end lost 7 bases, and 13 bases lay between the germline ends. Per the germline V gene, CDR1 is LGHNA and CDR2 is YSLEER. The CDR3 nucleotides read TGCGCCAGCAGCCAGATGACAGGTTTGGAGCAGTACTTC. The encoded protein is CASSQMTGLEQYF.

The chain uses TRBV5-4 and TRBJ2-7; 12 bases line up with TRBD2. This CDR3 spans 15 amino acids. CDR1 is SGHNT and CDR2 is YYREEE in the germline V gene (reference sequence). V was clipped by 5 bases and J by 1 base; unmatched bases: 4. CDR3 in amino acids: CASSHGLAGSYEQYF. The CDR3 DNA follows: TGTGCCAGCAGTCACGGACTAGCGGGATCCTACGAGCAGTACTTC.

V gene TRBV7-9 combines with J gene TRBJ1-2; D gene unclear. With 5 bases removed from V and 5 bases from J, the gap between germline ends came to 12 bases. The CDR3 extends over 13 amino acids. Germline-derived CDR1 and CDR2 are SEHNR and FQNEAQ (reference sequence). The DNA of the CDR3 is TGTGCCAGCAGCCCGGGCCCGGGATATGGCTACACCTTC. This gives the protein CASSPGPGYGYTF.

The sample holds a few counts of this clone. CDR3 in amino acids: CSSHRLAGGPNPQYF. CDR3 in DNA: TGCAGCTCTCACCGACTAGCGGGAGGCCCGAATCCCCAGTACTTC. The gene calls are TRBV29-1 and TRBJ2-5; 13 positions match TRBD2. The CDR3 runs 15 residues. Looked up from germline, CDR1 is SQVTM and CDR2 is ANQGSEA. V gave up 8 bases and J gave up 9 bases; unmatched junction bases: 15.

V is TRBV14 and J is TRBJ1-1; unclear D gene. The CDR3 contains 12 residues. CDR1 SGHDN and CDR2 FVKESK come from the germline V gene. V was trimmed by 5 bases and J by 5 bases, leaving 9 bases between them. The CDR3 spells CASSYYTTEAFF. The DNA for the CDR3 is TGTGCCAGCAGCTACTACACAACTGAAGCTTTCTTT.